This TCR beta chain was observed in a study of T cell responses to AZD1222 COVID-19 vaccine. Some clones are missing from TCRdb's copy, which holds only in-frame ones; the method was immunoSEQ multiplex PCR. The repertoire consists of approximately 180,000 clones, with 85% to 90% occurring once and the leading ten covering approximately 7.7%. The CDR3 runs to 12 residues. Trimming shortened V by 0 bases and J by 11 bases, and 11 bases separated the two germline ends. CDR1 is SGHRS, CDR2 YFSETQ, per germline. The chain combines TRBV5-1 with TRBJ1-1, with no clear D. The material sequenced was peripheral blood, taken on day 0 of AZD1222 vaccination. The clonotype was recovered from an adult in good health. The CDR3 spells CASSLGVGEAFF. DNA of the CDR3: TGCGCCAGCAGCTTGGGGGTTGGGGAGGCTTTCTTT.